These T cell receptor beta chains were read from a single sample in a study of T cell responses to AZD1222 COVID-19 vaccine. The assay was immunoSEQ multiplex PCR, and TCRdb's table has in-frame clones only and misses some. Among some 150,000 clones listed, 90% were seen once. Source: peripheral blood, taken on day 0 of AZD1222 vaccination. The receptors were sampled from an adult in good health. CDR3s include the opening cysteine and the closing phenylalanine or tryptophan. The D gene is left open where the match is weak. A row's size may be missing; if present it is once, few, many or a size class.

V: TRBV19; size: -; D: -; length: 13; J: TRBJ1-5; CDR3: CASSIIMFQPQHF; DNA: TGTGCCAGTAGTATTATCATGTTTCAGCCCCAGCATTTT
V: TRBV28; size: few; D: -; length: 12; J: TRBJ2-7; CDR3: CASSLSRNEQYF; DNA: TGTGCCAGCAGTTTGAGCCGAAACGAGCAGTACTTC
V: TRBV5-1; size: -; D: -; length: 18; J: TRBJ1-2; CDR3: CASSLALMGQGFSYGYTF; DNA: TGCGCCAGCAGCTTGGCCCTAATGGGGCAGGGGTTTTCGTATGGCTACACCTTC
V: TRBV19; size: -; D: TRBD2; length: 15; J: TRBJ2-3; CDR3: CASTDLAGLTDTQYF; DNA: TGTGCCAGCACCGACCTAGCGGGACTCACAGATACGCAGTATTTT
V: TRBV2; size: -; D: TRBD1; length: 13; J: TRBJ1-2; CDR3: CASMRTGGSGYTF; DNA: TGTGCCAGCATGCGGACAGGGGGCTCTGGCTACACCTTC
V: TRBV5-4; size: -; D: -; length: 12; J: TRBJ2-5; CDR3: CASSLETETQYF; DNA: TGTGCCAGCAGCTTGGAAACGGAGACCCAGTACTTC
V: TRBV21-1; size: once; D: -; length: 14; J: TRBJ1-2; CDR3: CASSNKLGALGYTF; DNA: TGTGCCAGCAGCAACAAACTTGGAGCATTAGGCTACACCTTC
V: TRBV6-5; size: -; D: TRBD1; length: 14; J: TRBJ1-1; CDR3: CASRAGQGPTEAFF; DNA: TGTGCCAGCAGAGCAGGACAGGGCCCCACTGAAGCTTTCTTT
V: TRBV19; size: -; D: -; length: 15; J: TRBJ1-6; CDR3: CASSIVLRENSPLHF; DNA: TGTGCCAGTAGTATCGTCCTTAGGGAGAATTCACCCCTCCACTTT
V: TRBV5-1; size: -; D: TRBD1; length: 16; J: TRBJ1-3; CDR3: CASTRTGGSSGNTIYF; DNA: TGCGCCAGCACCCGGACAGGGGGGAGCTCTGGAAACACCATATATTTT
V: TRBV4-1; size: -; D: -; length: 15; J: TRBJ1-2; CDR3: CASSTWRGGRDGYTF; DNA: TGCGCCAGCAGCACCTGGCGGGGGGGTCGAGATGGCTACACCTTC
V: TRBV3-1/TRBV3-2; size: -; D: -; length: 16; J: TRBJ1-4; CDR3: CASSPYQTGYYEKLFF; DNA: TGTGCCAGCAGCCCCTACCAGACAGGCTATTATGAAAAACTGTTTTTT
V: TRBV11-2; size: -; D: -; length: 19; J: TRBJ1-1; CDR3: CASSLEMNSGFPRATEAFF; DNA: TGTGCCAGCAGCTTAGAGATGAACAGTGGGTTCCCCCGGGCCACTGAAGCTTTCTTT
V: TRBV6-1; size: -; D: -; length: 16; J: TRBJ2-1; CDR3: CASSEEAGVGNNEQFF; DNA: TGTGCCAGCAGTGAGGAGGCAGGGGTTGGGAACAATGAGCAGTTCTTC
V: TRBV15; size: once; D: TRBD1; length: 14; J: TRBJ2-5; CDR3: CATSRAGTEETQYF; DNA: TGTGCCACCAGCAGAGCCGGGACAGAAGAGACCCAGTACTTC
V: TRBV4-3; size: -; D: -; length: 16; J: TRBJ1-4; CDR3: CASSQERAGQRGKLFF; DNA: TGCGCCAGCAGCCAAGAAAGAGCAGGACAAAGAGGAAAACTGTTTTTT
V: TRBV28; size: -; D: TRBD2; length: 16; J: TRBJ2-3; CDR3: CASSPLSGRYPDTQYF; DNA: TGTGCCAGCAGCCCTCTTAGCGGGAGGTATCCAGATACGCAGTATTTT
V: TRBV12-5; size: -; D: -; length: 13; J: TRBJ2-7; CDR3: CASGPSGLYGQYF; DNA: TGTGCTAGTGGCCCGTCAGGGCTTTACGGGCAGTACTTC
V: TRBV12-5; size: -; D: TRBD2; length: 20; J: TRBJ2-5; CDR3: CASGLTQPYSSGRKQETQYF; DNA: TGTGCTAGTGGTTTGACCCAGCCCTACTCTAGCGGGAGGAAGCAAGAGACCCAGTACTTC
V: TRBV20-1; size: -; D: -; length: 14; J: TRBJ1-4; CDR3: CSASRRSTNEKLFF; DNA: TGCAGTGCTAGTCGCCGTTCAACTAATGAAAAACTGTTTTTT